Below, 29 T cell receptor beta chains from the same sample are listed, as sequenced in a study of blood T cell repertoires in COVID-19. Method: immunoSEQ multiplex PCR; TCRdb's copy keeps in-frame clones and lacks some. The sample has about 260,000 clones, under 95% seen once; the top ten hold approximately 2.9%. Sequencing was performed on PBMCs or T cells enriched from blood (not recorded which). The receptors originated from a man aged 35-49 years who had been exposed to COVID-19.

This clone showed up just once. The chain carries TRBV11-2 and TRBJ1-2; 11 positions agree with TRBD1. In germline, CDR1 is SGHAT, CDR2 FQNNGV. The CDR3 consists of 16 residues. The V gene end was trimmed by 4 bases and the J gene end by 2 bases; junction bases not matched to a gene: 6. CDR3 in DNA: TGTGCCAGCAGCTCGTGGACAGGGGGCGCGAACTATGGCTACACCTTC. Amino acids: CASSSWTGGANYGYTF.

The chain couples TRBV28 to TRBJ1-2; tentatively, D is TRBD1 (5 bases). V dropped 5 bases and J dropped 8 bases, with 15 bases sitting between them. Germline CDR1 MDHEN, CDR2 SYDVKM. The CDR3 extends over 13 amino acids. The DNA for the CDR3 is TGTGCCAGCAGTGTCAGGGCAAGAGACGGCTACACCTTC. This codes for CASSVRARDGYTF.

The chain couples TRBV19 to TRBJ1-3; the match to TRBD1 covers 9 bases. There are 16 residues in the CDR3. V shed 7 bases, J shed 5 bases, and the junction held 12 bases outside the gene matches. Per the germline V gene, CDR1 is LNHDA and CDR2 is SQIVND (reference sequence). CDR3 in amino acids: CASTYSGTGSRNTIYF. CDR3 coding DNA: TGTGCCAGTACCTATTCCGGGACAGGGTCGAGAAACACCATATATTTT. The full variable domain, in which reference TRBV19 and TRBJ1-3 provide the parts outside the CDR3, is DGGITQSPKYLFRKEGQNVTLSCEQNLNHDAMYWYRQDPGQGLRLIYYSQIVNDFQKGDIAEGYSVSREKKESFPLTVTSAQKNPTAFYLCASTYSGTGSRNTIYFGEGSWLTVV.

The chain carries TRBV29-1 and TRBJ1-1; D may be TRBD1 (5 bases). The CDR3 runs 12 residues. Germline V gene lookup returns CDR1 SQVTM and CDR2 ANQGSEA. V lost 8 bases to trimming and J lost 1 base, with 11 bases between them. CDR3 nucleotide sequence: TGCAGCCCTCGAGACAGGAACACTGAAGCTTTCTTT. Translating it yields CSPRDRNTEAFF.

The V and J genes are TRBV7-9 and TRBJ1-2; 7 bases match TRBD1. Germline V gene lookup returns CDR1 SEHNR and CDR2 FQNEAQ (reference sequence). With 5 bases clipped from V and 2 bases from J, the junction kept 5 bases outside the gene matches. There are 14 residues in the CDR3. Here the CDR3 reads CASSRTGVNYGYTF. The DNA for the CDR3 is TGTGCCAGCAGCCGAACAGGGGTCAACTATGGCTACACCTTC.

The V gene is TRBV19, the J gene TRBJ1-5; 9 nucleotides match TRBD1. CDR3 length equals 18 residues. J was trimmed by 0 bases and V by 7 bases; bases with no gene match: 13. Germline CDR1 LNHDA, CDR2 SQIVND (reference sequence). The CDR3 spells CASTLQGAGGYSNQPQHF. The CDR3 DNA reads as TGTGCCAGTACCTTACAGGGGGCAGGGGGATATAGCAATCAGCCCCAGCATTTT.

As concerns this clone: Other DNA sequences in this specimen translate into the identical CDR3. The rearrangement links TRBV5-1 to TRBJ1-5; no clear D. Deletions cut 1 base from V and 4 bases from J, with 6 bases between. The CDR3 is 13 amino acids. CDR1 and CDR2 (germline): SGHRS, YFSETQ. Written as DNA, the CDR3 is TGCGCCAGCAGCTTGCGCGGAAATCAGCCCCAGCATTTT. Amino acid sequence: CASSLRGNQPQHF.

The gene calls are TRBV19 and TRBJ2-1, with 9 bases lining up with TRBD2. V trimming: 2 bases; J trimming: 2 bases; junction bases outside the gene matches: 16. Germline V gives CDR1 LNHDA, CDR2 SQIVND (reference sequence). The length of the CDR3 is 20 residues. The CDR3 DNA reads as TGTGCCAGTAGTATATTCTCCCAGGGCGGGAGGGCTGATGCCTACAATGAGCAGTTCTTC. This gives the protein CASSIFSQGGRADAYNEQFF.

This clone came up once. The sample carries other DNA sequences with the same CDR3. This chain's CDR3 is CASSLAASGSTDTQYF. CDR3 nucleotide sequence: TGCGCCAGCAGCTTGGCGGCTAGCGGTAGCACAGATACGCAGTATTTT. The rearrangement uses TRBV5-1 and TRBJ2-3; 7 bases are shared with TRBD2. Looked up from germline, CDR1 is SGHRS and CDR2 is YFSETQ. V was pared by 0 bases and J by 0 bases, with 4 bases of the junction left unmatched. This CDR3 region has 16 residues.

The chain is built from TRBV9 and TRBJ1-1; maybe TRBD1 (6 bases). Trimming pared 2 bases from V and 2 bases from J, leaving 13 bases between. The CDR3 consists of 15 residues. The germline V gene has CDR1 SGDLS and CDR2 YYNGEE. CDR3 in amino acids: CASSVYGQPNTEAFF. CDR3 coding DNA: TGTGCCAGCAGCGTCTACGGACAGCCCAACACTGAAGCTTTCTTT.

V gene TRBV24-1 combines with J gene TRBJ2-2; a possible D gene is TRBD2 (6 bases). CDR1 is KGHDR, CDR2 SFDVKD, per germline. Trimming left V 2 bases short and J 5 bases short, with 11 bases between. The CDR3 runs 15 residues. CDR3 nucleotide sequence: TGTGCCACCAGTGATTCAGGACGGGGGACCGGGGAGCTGTTTTTT. The encoded protein is CATSDSGRGTGELFF.

The chain carries TRBV13 and TRBJ1-2; 7 nucleotides agree with TRBD1. CDR3 length: 14 residues. Per the germline V gene, CDR1 is PRHDT and CDR2 is FYEKMQ (reference sequence). V shed 1 base and J 7 bases; nucleotides not matched to a gene: 6. CDR3 sequence reads: CASSLEQGSAGYTF. For the CDR3, the DNA is TGTGCCAGCAGCTTAGAACAGGGGTCGGCTGGCTACACCTTC.

The chain carries TRBV28 and TRBJ1-5; TRBD1 is a possible D gene (5 bases). CDR3 length: 14 residues. V lost 2 bases and J lost 9, with 14 bases in between. Germline V gene lookup returns CDR1 MDHEN and CDR2 SYDVKM. The DNA for the CDR3 is TGTGCCAGCAGTTTAGGGGGGGATGACGGGCCCCAGCATTTT. It yields the protein CASSLGGDDGPQHF.

In its sample, this clone was seen a few times. The CDR3 spells CASSRDPLPGAEQYF. For the CDR3, the DNA is TGTGCCAGCAGCAGAGATCCCCTACCGGGAGCCGAGCAGTACTTC. The chain employs TRBV9 and TRBJ2-7, with a possible D match to TRBD2 (6 bases). The CDR3 runs 15 residues. Trimming stripped 4 bases from V and 6 bases from J, with 20 bases between. Germline V gene lookup returns CDR1 SGDLS and CDR2 YYNGEE. Based on the CDR3 plus reference TRBV9 and TRBJ2-7, the full variable domain is DSGVTQTPKHLITATGQRVTLRCSPRSGDLSVYWYQQSLDQGLQFLIQYYNGEERAKGNILERFSAQQFPDLHSELNLSSLELGDSALYFCASSRDPLPGAEQYFGPGTRLTVT.

The chain couples TRBV21-1 to TRBJ2-3; TRBD1 is the table's D call, not checked against the DNA. TRBV21-1 is flagged as a pseudogene. This CDR3 has 14 amino acids. This chain's CDR3 is CASSKEGGTDTQYF. The CDR3 coding sequence is TGTGCCAGCAGCAAAGAGGGGGGCACAGATACGCAGTATTTT.

On this clone: Other DNA sequences in this sample translate to the same CDR3. This chain links TRBV28 with TRBJ2-2; TRBD2 matches at 11 bases. Trimming cost V 6 bases and J 3 bases; bases outside gene matches: 3. Germline CDR1 and CDR2: MDHEN and SYDVKM. The CDR3 has 15 residues. The CDR3 bases are TGTGCCAGCAGAACTAGCGGGAGAGACACCGGGGAGCTGTTTTTT. It codes for CASRTSGRDTGELFF.

J is TRBJ1-2 and V is TRBV6-5, with 8 nucleotides matching TRBD1. This CDR3 contains 14 residues. CDR1 MNHEY and CDR2 SVGAGI come from the germline V gene. Trimming removed 5 bases from V and 6 bases from J; junction bases left unmatched: 8. CDR3 coding DNA: TGTGCCAGCAGTAGCCGGACAGGGATGGATGGCTACACCTTC. The encoded protein is CASSSRTGMDGYTF.

This chain connects TRBV7-9 to TRBJ2-7, with 11 bases aligning to TRBD2. The CDR3 has 14 residues. Germline V gene data show CDR1 as SEHNR and CDR2 as FQNEAQ (reference sequence). V lost 5 bases and J lost 3; bases outside the gene matches: 3. CDR3 region: CASSPGTSGYEQYF. The CDR3 DNA reads TGTGCCAGCAGCCCCGGGACTAGCGGCTACGAGCAGTACTTC.

The chain recombines TRBV28 with TRBJ2-7, with D hard to call. Trimming cost V 6 bases and J 6 bases, with 12 bases left between them. The CDR3 covers 12 residues. CDR1 and CDR2 from the germline V gene are MDHEN and SYDVKM. The chain's CDR3 is CASSLLYFEQYF. The CDR3 DNA is TGTGCCAGCAGCCTCCTCTATTTCGAGCAGTACTTC.

The chain couples TRBV6-1 to TRBJ1-6; D is ambiguous. The germline V gene has CDR1 MNHNS and CDR2 SASEGT. The CDR3 contains 15 residues. Trimming cost V 3 bases and J 9 bases, with 15 bases left between them. CDR3 residues: CASSDLGGLGSPLHF. CDR3 DNA: TGTGCCAGCAGTGATCTTGGAGGGTTGGGTTCACCCCTCCACTTT.

The V call is TRBV7-8, the J call TRBJ2-7, with D possibly being TRBD2 (6 bases). V gave up 5 bases and J gave up 4 bases, with 12 bases separating them. CDR3 size: 13 residues. CDR1 is SGHVS, CDR2 FQNEAQ, per germline. Here the CDR3 reads CASSPGGKYEQYF. The DNA for the CDR3 is TGTGCCAGCAGCCCAGGCGGGAAGTACGAGCAGTACTTC.

As DNA, the CDR3 is TGTGCCAGCAGCTCAGCTTATGTCAGGAATGTTTATGGCTACACCTTC. Amino acid sequence: CASSSAYVRNVYGYTF. This chain joins TRBV7-9 and TRBJ1-2, with D uncertain. Per germline, CDR1 SEHNR and CDR2 FQNEAQ (reference sequence). The CDR3 contains 16 residues. The ends were cut back, 4 bases at V and 5 bases at J, with 20 bases in the middle.

The chain joins TRBV11-2 to TRBJ2-2; TRBD2 might be the D (6 bases). Germline CDR1 and CDR2: SGHAT and FQNNGV. The V end was cut by 4 bases, the J end by 4 bases, with 19 bases between. The CDR3 is 17 amino acids. For the CDR3, the DNA is TGTGCCAGCAGCTCCTATTTGGGGGGAATGGGCACCGGGGAGCTGTTTTTT. Its protein product is CASSSYLGGMGTGELFF.

This clone was observed once. The J gene is TRBJ2-2, the V gene TRBV28; the match to TRBD2 covers 13 bases. With V trimmed by 2 bases and J by 6 bases, 9 bases remained unmatched. CDR3 size: 18 residues. CDR1 and CDR2 from the germline V gene are MDHEN and SYDVKM. The CDR3: CASSLQGLAGSSPGELFF. CDR3 DNA sequence: TGTGCCAGCAGTTTACAGGGACTAGCGGGGTCGTCCCCCGGGGAGCTGTTTTTT.

The chain joins TRBV11-2 to TRBJ2-2; maybe TRBD2 (6 bases). V lost 1 base and J 6 bases, leaving 12 bases between the germline ends. CDR1 is SGHAT and CDR2 is FQNNGV in the germline V gene. The CDR3 runs to 15 residues. The CDR3 sequence is CASSLGFSGSGELFF. The CDR3 region has the DNA TGTGCCAGCAGCTTAGGGTTTAGCGGCTCCGGGGAGCTGTTTTTT.

This clone was seen a single time. The CDR3 bases are TGTGCCAGCAGCTTAGATGAAGGACAGCCCATGAACACTGAAGCTTTCTTT. Translation: CASSLDEGQPMNTEAFF. The rearrangement uses TRBV7-6 and TRBJ1-1; D is perhaps TRBD1 (6 bases). CDR1 and CDR2 (germline): SGHVS, FNYEAQ. The CDR3 totals 17 residues. V lost 1 base and J lost 0, with 15 bases in between.

The gene calls are TRBV5-6 and TRBJ1-2, with D unresolved. With 4 bases removed from V and 3 bases from J, the gap between germline ends came to 16 bases. The germline CDR1 and CDR2 sequences are SGHDT and YYEEEE. This CDR3 is 15 amino acids long. The chain's CDR3 is CASSLYLASYYGYTF. Written as DNA, the CDR3 is TGTGCCAGCAGCCTGTATCTAGCGTCCTACTATGGCTACACCTTC.

V gene TRBV3-1 (or the pseudogene TRBV3-2) combines with J gene TRBJ2-4; 11 bases are a match to TRBD2. The germline V gene has CDR1 LGHDT and CDR2 YNNKEL (reference sequence). The CDR3 spans 14 residues. V lost 4 bases to trimming and J lost 7 bases; unmatched junction nucleotides: 3. The CDR3 is CASSPSSGRNIQYF. The DNA for the CDR3 is TGTGCCAGCAGCCCTTCTAGCGGGAGGAACATTCAGTACTTC.

The chain has TRBV5-6 and TRBJ2-5, with a weak D call TRBD1 (6 bases). The CDR3 covers 14 residues. Germline V gene sequence: CDR1 SGHDT, CDR2 YYEEEE. The V and J ends lost 0 bases and 4 bases respectively, with 10 bases between them. CDR3 bases: TGTGCCAGCAGCTTGGTGGGGGCTGGAGAGACCCAGTACTTC. Its translation is CASSLVGAGETQYF.